The clone carrying this TCR beta chain was recorded many times. Its antigen remains unidentified. The 5'RACE template-switching step produced TCR cDNA and added a universal primer site and UMIs. TCRdb re-called the 5' RACE reads with MiXCR, one entry per CDR3 protein. The sample consists of 400,000 or so distinct CDR3 sequences, 11% of them appearing once. The CDR3 runs to 15 residues. Between the trimmed V and J ends, which lost 2 bases and 4 bases, there was a span of 11 bases. Per germline, CDR1 LGHDT and CDR2 YNNKEL (reference sequence). The data belong to a study of T cells after yellow fever vaccination. Study as a whole: Researchers used SMART-Seq v4 Ultra Low Input to prepare fractions that had low cell numbers. Broader study findings: After the booster, 95% to 98% of CD4 and approximately 90% of CD8 primary-response clones were re-detected. Weaker overall, the secondary response nonetheless peaked faster (day 5 versus 15).

This TCR was sampled from a man between 18 and 29 years old who received the YFV17D yellow fever vaccine. Sequencing was performed on PBMCs, taken on the day of the first yellow fever vaccination. The chain joins TRBV3-1 to TRBJ2-2; a weak D match, TRBD1 (5 bases). The CDR3 is CASSQFGRATGELFF. The CDR3 nucleotides are TGTGCCAGCAGCCAATTCGGCAGGGCCACCGGGGAGCTGTTTTTT. The complete variable domain, with remaining parts taken from reference TRBV3-1 and TRBJ2-2, reads DTAVSQTPKYLVTQMGNDKSIKCEQNLGHDTMYWYKQDSKKFLKIMFSYNNKELIINETVPNRFSPKSPDKAHLNLHINSLELGDSAVYFCASSQFGRATGELFFGEGSRLTVL.